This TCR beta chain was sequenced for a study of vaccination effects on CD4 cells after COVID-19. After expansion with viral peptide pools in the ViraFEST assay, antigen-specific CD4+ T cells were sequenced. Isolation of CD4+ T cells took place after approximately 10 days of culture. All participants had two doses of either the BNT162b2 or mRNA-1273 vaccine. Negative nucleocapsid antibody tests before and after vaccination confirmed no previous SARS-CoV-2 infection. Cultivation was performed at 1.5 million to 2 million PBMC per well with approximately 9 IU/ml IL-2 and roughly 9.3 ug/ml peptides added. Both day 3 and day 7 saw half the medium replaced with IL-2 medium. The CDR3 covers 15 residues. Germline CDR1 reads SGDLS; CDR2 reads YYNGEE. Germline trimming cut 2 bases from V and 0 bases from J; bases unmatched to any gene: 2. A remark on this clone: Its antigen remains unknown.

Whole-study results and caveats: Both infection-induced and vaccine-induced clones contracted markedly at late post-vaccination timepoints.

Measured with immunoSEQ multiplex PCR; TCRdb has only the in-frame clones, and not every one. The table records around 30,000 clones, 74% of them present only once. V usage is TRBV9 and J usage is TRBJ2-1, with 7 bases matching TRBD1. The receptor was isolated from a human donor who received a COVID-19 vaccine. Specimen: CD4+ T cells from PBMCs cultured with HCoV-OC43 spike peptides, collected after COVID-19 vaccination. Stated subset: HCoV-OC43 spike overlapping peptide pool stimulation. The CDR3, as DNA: TGTGCCAGCAGCGTGGGGACAGTCTCCTACAATGAGCAGTTCTTC. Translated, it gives CASSVGTVSYNEQFF.